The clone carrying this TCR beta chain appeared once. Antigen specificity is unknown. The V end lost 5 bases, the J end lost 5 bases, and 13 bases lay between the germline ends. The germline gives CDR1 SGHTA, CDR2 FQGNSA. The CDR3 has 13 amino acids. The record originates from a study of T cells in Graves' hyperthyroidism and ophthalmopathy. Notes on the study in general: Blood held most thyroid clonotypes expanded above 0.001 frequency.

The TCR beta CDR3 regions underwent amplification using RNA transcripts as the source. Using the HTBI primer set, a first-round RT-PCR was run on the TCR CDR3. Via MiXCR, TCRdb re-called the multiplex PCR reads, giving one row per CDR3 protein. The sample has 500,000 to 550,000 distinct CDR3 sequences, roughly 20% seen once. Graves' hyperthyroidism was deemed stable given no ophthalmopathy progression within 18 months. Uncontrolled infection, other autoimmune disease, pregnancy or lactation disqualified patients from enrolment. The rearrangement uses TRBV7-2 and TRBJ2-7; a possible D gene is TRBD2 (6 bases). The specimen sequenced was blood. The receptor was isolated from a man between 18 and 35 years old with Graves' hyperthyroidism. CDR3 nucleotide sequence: TGTGCCAGCAGCACGGGACTGCAGGACGAGCAGTACTTC. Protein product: CASSTGLQDEQYF.